The T cell receptor beta chain described here comes from a study of T-cell memory formation after mild COVID-19. Germline CDR1 and CDR2: SGDLS and YYNGEE. The length of the CDR3 is 13 residues. V was clipped by 4 bases and J by 5 bases, with 11 bases between them. General study points: Contracting clones from day 15 to 85 had balanced CD4/CD8; later expanders favoured CD4+.

TCRdb passed the 5' RACE reads through MiXCR, listing each CDR3 protein once. The sample holds roughly 200,000 distinct CDR3 sequences, 20% to 25% seen once. This clonotype occurred a few times. Its antigen is undetermined. The chain recombines TRBV9 with TRBJ2-3; D call uncertain. The clonotype comes from an adult woman who had mild COVID-19 (a few samples of this study predate the infection). Cell type and time point are not known. The material sequenced was PBMCs or a T cell subset sorted from them (not recorded which). The CDR3 loop reads CASSPGSLDTQYF. The CDR3 coding sequence is TGTGCCAGCAGCCCCGGATCGCTAGATACGCAGTATTTT.